Following are 30 T cell receptor beta chains from one sample sequenced in a study of blood T cells in healthy people across ages. For the second PCR, which ran for about 6 to 11 cycles, a sample-barcoded 5' primer and a J-beta primer mix were used. TCRdb passed the 5' RACE reads through MiXCR, listing each CDR3 protein once. The profile covers roughly 1.4 million distinct CDR3 sequences, with 59% appearing a single time and over 6.5% taken by the ten largest. The sample comprised blood. The receptors were sampled from a man younger than 35 in good health.

The chain recombines TRBV27 with TRBJ2-2; maybe TRBD2 (5 bases). This CDR3 has 16 amino acids. V lost 5 bases and J 3 bases, leaving 16 bases between the germline ends. Looked up from germline, CDR1 is MNHEY and CDR2 is SMNVEV (reference sequence). CDR3 DNA sequence: TGTGCCAGCAGTCTCCTTGTTGAGGGATACACCGGGGAGCTGTTTTTT. This translates into CASSLLVEGYTGELFF.

V and J are TRBV20-1 and TRBJ2-1; TRBD2 is a possible D gene (6 bases). Germline CDR1 and CDR2: DFQATT and SNEGSKA (reference sequence). V was cut by 8 bases and J by 8 bases, with 40 bases left in between. The CDR3 has 20 amino acids. The CDR3 DNA is TGCAGTTGGGGACGGGGAGGAGGAGGGGATCTCTTCACTAGGCGCGATGAGCAGTTCTTC. Protein sequence: CSWGRGGGGDLFTRRDEQFF.

Regarding this clonotype: At one boundary the junction diverges from the germline segment, which might be a read error. The chain joins TRBV10-3 to TRBJ2-2; D is perhaps TRBD2 (5 bases). The CDR3 is made up of 15 amino acids. Germline loops: CDR1 ENHRY, CDR2 SYGVKD. The CDR3 DNA sequence: TGTGCCATCAGTGAGCCCGGATCAAGCACCGGGGAGCCGTTTTTT. It translates to CAISEPGSSTGEPFF.

This clonotype was observed a few times. The chain is built from TRBV29-1 and TRBJ1-2; D gene unclear. This CDR3 contains 12 residues. V lost 4 bases to trimming and J lost 4 bases, with 10 bases between them. Germline lookup yields CDR1 SQVTM and CDR2 ANQGSEA. The CDR3: CSVGEETYGYTF. As DNA, the CDR3 is TGCAGCGTTGGGGAGGAAACCTATGGCTACACCTTC.

The CDR3 loop is CASSGGRTYNSPLHF. In DNA, the CDR3 is TGTGCCAGCAGTGGCGGGAGAACCTATAATTCACCCCTCCACTTT. This sequence joins TRBV6-1 and TRBJ1-6, with D unresolved. This CDR3 has 15 amino acids. V lost 4 bases, J lost 2 bases, and 9 bases lay in between. CDR1 and CDR2 from the germline V gene are MNHNS and SASEGT.

The chain recombines TRBV10-3 with TRBJ1-1, with 7 nucleotides matching TRBD1. Germline CDR1 ENHRY, CDR2 SYGVKD. The CDR3 extends over 14 amino acids. V lost 2 bases, J lost 3 bases, and 3 bases stayed unmatched. The CDR3 spells CAISEAGGHTEAFF. Here the CDR3 DNA reads TGTGCCATCAGTGAGGCAGGGGGACACACTGAAGCTTTCTTT.

V is TRBV10-1 and J is TRBJ2-5; D is undetermined. The end of the DNA aligns better with TRBJ2-1, so the J call may be wrong. From germline, CDR1 is WNHNN and CDR2 SYGVQD (reference sequence). This CDR3 has 13 residues. This CDR3 reads CASSDRIQETQFF. CDR3 coding DNA: TGCGCCAGCAGTGACAGGATCCAAGAGACCCAGTTCTTC.

The V and J genes are TRBV7-9 and TRBJ1-2, with 11 bases that match TRBD1. V trimming: 5 bases; J trimming: 6 bases; junction bases outside the gene matches: 17. CDR1 and CDR2 (germline): SEHNR, FQNEAQ (reference sequence). The CDR3 has 18 residues. The CDR3, as DNA: TGTGCCAGCAGCCCGCCCCCATGGACAGGGGGCCTTTTGGATGGCTACACCTTC. As protein: CASSPPPWTGGLLDGYTF. The full variable domain, its missing parts supplied by reference TRBV7-9 and TRBJ1-2, is DTGVSQNPRHKITKRGQNVTFRCDPISEHNRLYWYRQTLGQGPEFLTYFQNEAQLEKSRLLSDRFSAERPKGSFSTLEIQRTEQGDSAMYLCASSPPPWTGGLLDGYTFGSGTRLTVV.

The chain uses TRBV29-1 and TRBJ1-2; possibly TRBD1 for D (5 bases). Trimming stripped 8 bases from V and 3 bases from J, with 19 bases between. This CDR3 is 14 amino acids long. Germline V CDR1 and CDR2: SQVTM, ANQGSEA. CDR3 sequence: CSSGPLTEYYGYTF. DNA of the CDR3: TGCAGCTCCGGTCCCTTGACAGAATACTATGGCTACACCTTC. The full variable domain, with the rest looked up from reference TRBV29-1 and TRBJ1-2, is SAVISQKPSRDICQRGTSLTIQCQVDSQVTMMFWYRQQPGQSLTLIATANQGSEATYESGFVIDKFPISRPNLTFSTLTVSNMSPEDSSIYLCSSGPLTEYYGYTFGSGTRLTVV.

The J gene is TRBJ2-5, the V gene TRBV9; perhaps TRBD1 as D (6 bases). This CDR3 spans 14 amino acids. The germline CDR1 and CDR2 sequences are SGDLS and YYNGEE. Trimming took 0 bases from V and 11 from J, leaving 17 bases between them. CDR3 DNA: TGTGCCAGCAGCGTAGCAGAGGGACACTTAGAGCAGTACTTC. It yields the protein CASSVAEGHLEQYF.

This chain uses TRBV9 with TRBJ2-3; 8 positions match TRBD2. With 3 bases clipped from V and 5 bases from J, the junction kept 11 bases outside the gene matches. Per germline, CDR1 SGDLS and CDR2 YYNGEE. CDR3 size: 16 residues. CDR3 in DNA: TGTGCCAGCAGCGCCCCACGGGGGGGCGGCATAGATACGCAGTATTTT. Protein: CASSAPRGGGIDTQYF.

This chain connects TRBV4-1 to TRBJ2-5; 7 nucleotides agree with TRBD2. Per the germline V gene, CDR1 is MGHRA and CDR2 is YSYEKL. The CDR3 loop spans 14 amino acids. The J segment lost 8 bases and the V segment lost 0 bases, leaving 6 bases of the junction unmatched. CDR3 region: CASSQDLLADTQYF. The CDR3 bases are TGCGCCAGCAGCCAAGATCTGCTAGCGGACACCCAGTACTTC.

V is TRBV29-1 and J is TRBJ2-7; TRBD1 is a possible D gene (5 bases). This CDR3 spans 12 amino acids. V was pared by 5 bases and J by 3 bases, with 11 bases between. Germline CDR1 and CDR2: SQVTM and ANQGSEA. The chain's CDR3 is CSVRNRYYEQYF. The CDR3 DNA is TGCAGCGTTAGGAACAGGTACTACGAGCAGTACTTC.

The rearrangement links TRBV20-1 to TRBJ2-5; 9 nucleotides align to TRBD1. The assigned J gene may be wrong: the sequence end matches TRBJ2-7 better. There are 15 residues in the CDR3. CDR1 is DFQATT, CDR2 SNEGSKA, per germline (reference sequence). CDR3 coding DNA: TGCAGTGCTAGAAGACCCGGGACAGGGTGGGACGAGCAGTACTTC. Protein sequence: CSARRPGTGWDEQYF.

This chain uses TRBV6-5 with TRBJ1-5; 7 nucleotides agree with TRBD1. Trimming cost V 6 bases and J 1 base; bases outside gene matches: 6. This CDR3 has 15 amino acids. Germline V gene data show CDR1 as MNHEY and CDR2 as SVGAGI. For the CDR3, the DNA is TGTGCCAGCAGCGGTACAGGGGTGAGCAATCAGCCCCAGCATTTT. Protein sequence: CASSGTGVSNQPQHF.

The chain carries TRBV7-2 and TRBJ2-5; D could derive from TRBD1 or TRBD2 (6 bases each). CDR3 length equals 15 residues. Germline V gene lookup returns CDR1 SGHTA and CDR2 FQGNSA. The ends were cut back, 7 bases at V and 2 bases at J, with 17 bases in the middle. CDR3 DNA sequence: TGTGCCAGCACCACCTGGGGGGCCCTGCAAGAGACCCAGTACTTC. Protein sequence: CASTTWGALQETQYF. The complete variable domain, with remaining parts taken from reference TRBV7-2 and TRBJ2-5, reads GAGVSQSPSNKVTEKGKDVELRCDPISGHTALYWYRQSLGQGLEFLIYFQGNSAPDKSGLPSDRFSAERTGGSVSTLTIQRTQQEDSAVYLCASTTWGALQETQYFGPGTRLLVL.

The chain recombines TRBV4-1 with TRBJ2-7; D uncertain. Trimming removed 4 bases at V and 6 bases at J, with 13 bases between. This CDR3 is 13 amino acids long. The V gene's germline CDR1 is MGHRA and CDR2 YSYEKL. CDR3 residues: CASSPLRRSEQYF. The DNA for the CDR3 is TGCGCCAGCAGCCCCCTGCGCAGGAGCGAGCAGTACTTC.

This clonotype was recorded a few times. This chain joins TRBV6-6 and TRBJ2-2; 8 nucleotides align to TRBD2. This CDR3 has 15 amino acids. Germline V gene data show CDR1 as MNHNY and CDR2 as SVGAGI (reference sequence). V gave up 4 bases and J gave up 0 bases; unmatched junction bases: 1. CDR3 sequence reads: CASSSLAANTGELFF. In nucleotides, the CDR3 is TGTGCCAGCAGTTCACTAGCGGCGAACACCGGGGAGCTGTTTTTT.

This clonotype has only a few counts. The J gene is TRBJ2-7, the V gene TRBV20-1, with 10 bases that match TRBD1. Germline CDR1 and CDR2: DFQATT and SNEGSKA (reference sequence). With V trimmed by 2 bases and J by 3 bases, 7 bases remained unmatched. This CDR3 region has 15 residues. In DNA form, the CDR3 reads TGCAGTGCTAGAACCCGACAGGGGGCGGTCTACGAGCAGTACTTC. This encodes CSARTRQGAVYEQYF.

J is TRBJ2-1 and V is TRBV6-2 or TRBV6-3, with 8 bases matching TRBD2. Per the germline V gene, CDR1 is MNHEY and CDR2 is SVGEGT. V gave up 7 bases and J gave up 3 bases; unmatched junction bases: 14. The CDR3 contains 17 residues. CDR3 sequence (DNA): TGTGCCAGCACGTCGACGGATGGCGGGAGGCTCTACAATGAGCAGTTCTTC. Protein sequence: CASTSTDGGRLYNEQFF.

The chain uses TRBV12-3 or TRBV12-4 and TRBJ2-3; 7 positions match TRBD2. V shed 4 bases, J shed 5 bases, and the junction held 3 bases outside the gene matches. This CDR3 is 13 amino acids long. For the CDR3, the DNA is TGTGCCAGCAGTTCTGGACTAGTAGATACGCAGTATTTT. Its protein is CASSSGLVDTQYF.

The V gene is TRBV6-1, the J gene TRBJ1-1, with TRBD1 as a possible D gene (5 bases). Germline loops: CDR1 MNHNS, CDR2 SASEGT. Trimming left V 5 bases short and J 6 bases short, with 10 bases between. The CDR3 consists of 12 residues. The CDR3 region is CASSRRDSEAFF. The CDR3 DNA reads as TGTGCCAGCAGTCGACGGGACTCTGAAGCTTTCTTT.

The chain is built from TRBV12-3 or TRBV12-4 and TRBJ1-1, with D unresolved. The CDR3 has 15 residues. Trimming cost V 2 bases and J 4 bases, with 14 bases left between them. The CDR3 sequence: CASSLPTGYGTEAFF. The CDR3 DNA sequence: TGTGCCAGCAGTTTACCGACGGGGTATGGCACTGAAGCTTTCTTT.

J is TRBJ1-2 and V is TRBV6-1; no clear D. The CDR3 extends over 14 amino acids. Germline lookup yields CDR1 MNHNS and CDR2 SASEGT. The V end lost 3 bases, the J end lost 4 bases, and 12 bases lay between the germline ends. CDR3 sequence reads: CASSDGWQIYGYTF. In nucleotides, the CDR3 is TGTGCCAGCAGTGATGGGTGGCAGATCTATGGCTACACCTTC.

The chain joins TRBV11-2 to TRBJ2-3; tentative D call: TRBD2 (6 bases). The CDR3 runs 17 residues. Trimming shortened V by 0 bases and J by 0 bases, and 13 bases separated the two germline ends. Germline V gives CDR1 SGHAT, CDR2 FQNNGV. This CDR3 is CASSLDGRLASTDTQYF. Here the CDR3 DNA reads TGTGCCAGCAGCTTAGATGGGAGGTTAGCTAGCACAGATACGCAGTATTTT.

This chain joins TRBV5-6 and TRBJ1-2; the match to TRBD1 covers 7 bases. The CDR3 length is 16 residues. Per the germline V gene, CDR1 is SGHDT and CDR2 is YYEEEE. With V trimmed by 1 base and J by 0 bases, 6 bases remained unmatched. This CDR3 is CASSLTGDRANYGYTF. DNA for the CDR3: TGTGCCAGCAGCTTGACAGGGGATAGAGCTAACTATGGCTACACCTTC.

The V call is TRBV5-1, the J call TRBJ2-7; D remains unclear. V shed 0 bases and J shed 2 bases, with 9 bases lying between them. Per the germline V gene, CDR1 is SGHRS and CDR2 is YFSETQ. CDR3 length: 14 amino acids. The DNA for the CDR3 is TGCGCCAGCAGCTTGGCCCAGATCCCCTACGAGCAGTACTTC. Its translation: CASSLAQIPYEQYF.

CDR3 region: CASSFPGQVLDTQYF. CDR3 nucleotides: TGTGCCAGCAGCTTCCCGGGACAGGTCCTAGATACGCAGTATTTT. The chain couples TRBV7-9 to TRBJ2-3; TRBD1 aligns across 8 bases. CDR3 length: 15 residues. J lost 5 bases, V lost 3 bases, and 7 bases had no gene match. Germline V CDR1 and CDR2: SEHNR, FQNEAQ (reference sequence).

Only a few counts were recorded for this clonotype. The genes are TRBV4-3 and TRBJ2-7; 11 nucleotides align to TRBD2. The CDR3 loop spans 20 amino acids. Germline V gene sequence: CDR1 LGHNA, CDR2 YSLEER. Unmatched junction bases numbered 22, after V lost 2 bases and J lost 7 bases. The CDR3 sequence: CASSQFEFRLAGGGSDEQYF. The CDR3 bases are TGCGCCAGCAGCCAATTCGAATTCCGGCTAGCGGGGGGAGGGTCGGATGAGCAGTACTTC.

This clonotype was detected once. The chain combines TRBV20-1 with TRBJ1-5; no reliable D call. CDR3 length: 13 amino acids. Germline lookup yields CDR1 DFQATT and CDR2 SNEGSKA (reference sequence). V dropped 3 bases and J dropped 9 bases, with 15 bases sitting between them. CDR3 bases: TGCAGTGCTAGCCCCCTAGAGACTTGGCCCCAGCATTTT. Amino acid sequence: CSASPLETWPQHF.